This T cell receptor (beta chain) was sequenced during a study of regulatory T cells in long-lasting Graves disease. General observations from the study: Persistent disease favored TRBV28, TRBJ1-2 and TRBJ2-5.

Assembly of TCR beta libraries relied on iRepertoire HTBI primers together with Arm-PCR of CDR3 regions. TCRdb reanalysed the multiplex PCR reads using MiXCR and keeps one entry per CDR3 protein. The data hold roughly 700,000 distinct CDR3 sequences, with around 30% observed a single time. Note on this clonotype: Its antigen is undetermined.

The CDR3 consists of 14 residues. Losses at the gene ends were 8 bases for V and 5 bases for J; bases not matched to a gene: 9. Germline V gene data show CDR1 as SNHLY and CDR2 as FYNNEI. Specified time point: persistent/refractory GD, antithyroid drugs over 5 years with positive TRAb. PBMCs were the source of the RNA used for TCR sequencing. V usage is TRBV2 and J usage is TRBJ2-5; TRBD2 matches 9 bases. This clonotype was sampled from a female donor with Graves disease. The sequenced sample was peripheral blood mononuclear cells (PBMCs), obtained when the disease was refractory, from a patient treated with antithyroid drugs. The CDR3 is CASGTGLAWETQYF. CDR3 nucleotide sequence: TGTGCCAGCGGTACAGGACTAGCGTGGGAGACCCAGTACTTC. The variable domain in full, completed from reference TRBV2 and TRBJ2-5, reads EPEVTQTPSHQVTQMGQEVILRCVPISNHLYFYWYRQILGQKVEFLVSFYNNEISEKSEIFDDQFSVERPDGSNFTLKIRSTKLEDSAMYFCASGTGLAWETQYFGPGTRLLVL.